The 27 T cell receptor beta chains below come from one sample, sequenced in a study of blood T cell repertoires in COVID-19. The data were produced by immunoSEQ multiplex PCR, yet TCRdb's version contains in-frame clones alone and is incomplete. The data show roughly 200,000 clones, with about 88% seen just once and about 4.7% held by the top ten. Sequenced input: PBMCs or T cells enriched from blood (not recorded which). These receptors were collected from a woman younger than 45 who had been exposed to COVID-19.

Here the CDR3 reads CASSSNSFFTEAFF. DNA for the CDR3: TGTGCCAGCAGTTCCAACAGTTTCTTCACTGAAGCTTTCTTT. The genes are TRBV6-5 and TRBJ1-1; D gene ambiguous. Germline-derived CDR1 and CDR2 are MNHEY and SVGAGI. CDR3 length: 14 residues. V was clipped by 4 bases and J by 4 bases, with 13 bases between them.

The chain couples TRBV2 to TRBJ1-2; 7 bases align to TRBD1. V gave up 6 bases and J gave up 0 bases; unmatched junction bases: 7. This CDR3 has 15 residues. Germline V gene sequence: CDR1 SNHLY, CDR2 FYNNEI. The CDR3 DNA follows: TGTGCCAGCAGGGGAGGCGGGACAGCTAACTATGGCTACACCTTC. It translates to CASRGGGTANYGYTF.

The chain is built from TRBV18 and TRBJ1-6; D is possibly TRBD1 (5 bases). The CDR3 consists of 17 residues. The germline CDR1 and CDR2 sequences are KGHSH and LQKENI. Between the trimmed V and J ends, which lost 6 bases and 5 bases, there was a span of 20 bases. CDR3 nucleotides: TGTGCCAGCTCGCCTCGAGGTAGATGGGGGGATAATTCACCCCTCCACTTT. This translates into CASSPRGRWGDNSPLHF.

The chain is built from TRBV27 and TRBJ2-7; 7 nucleotides align to TRBD1. The J segment lost 3 bases and the V segment lost 6 bases, leaving 11 bases of the junction unmatched. Per germline, CDR1 MNHEY and CDR2 SMNVEV (reference sequence). The CDR3 consists of 15 residues. In nucleotides, the CDR3 is TGTGCCAGCAGCCTCAGGGCAGGGGGATTCTACGAGCAGTACTTC. It translates to CASSLRAGGFYEQYF.

The CDR3: CASSPGQGAYNSPLHF. The CDR3 DNA sequence: TGCGCCAGCAGCCCTGGACAGGGCGCCTATAATTCACCCCTCCACTTT. This chain connects TRBV5-1 to TRBJ1-6; 8 nucleotides align to TRBD1. CDR1 SGHRS and CDR2 YFSETQ come from the germline V gene. V was clipped by 4 bases and J by 2 bases; unmatched bases: 5. This CDR3 is 16 amino acids long.

The J gene is TRBJ1-5, the V gene TRBV7-9, with 10 nucleotides matching TRBD1. Germline V gene sequence: CDR1 SEHNR, CDR2 FQNEAQ (reference sequence). The V segment lost 5 bases and the J segment 4 bases; nucleotides outside the gene matches: 2. There are 14 residues in the CDR3. The CDR3 region is CASSPGQGNQPQHF. The CDR3 DNA reads as TGTGCCAGCAGCCCGGGACAGGGGAATCAGCCCCAGCATTTT.

V gene TRBV11-1 combines with J gene TRBJ1-1; perhaps TRBD1 as D (6 bases). This CDR3 contains 14 residues. Trimming took 4 bases from V and 1 from J, leaving 10 bases between them. Germline V gives CDR1 SGHAT, CDR2 FQDESV (reference sequence). CDR3 region: CASSWLGGNTEAFF. CDR3 nucleotides: TGTGCCAGCAGCTGGTTAGGGGGGAACACTGAAGCTTTCTTT.

This chain connects TRBV9 to TRBJ1-6; 9 nucleotides align to TRBD1. The CDR3 extends over 16 amino acids. Looked up from germline, CDR1 is SGDLS and CDR2 is YYNGEE. J gave up 6 bases and V 4 bases, and 8 bases lay outside the gene matches. The CDR3 DNA sequence: TGTGCCAGCAGCACCTCCAGGACAGGGGTTAATTCACCCCTCCACTTT. Encoded protein: CASSTSRTGVNSPLHF.

This clone was picked up one time. The DNA for the CDR3 is TGCGCCAGCAGCTTGGTTCCCGGGGAAGGCTACGAGCAGTACTTC. Amino acid sequence: CASSLVPGEGYEQYF. The chain links TRBV5-1 to TRBJ2-7; TRBD2 is a possible D gene (5 bases). Trimming cost V 0 bases and J 3 bases, with 13 bases left between them. The CDR3 has 15 residues. CDR1 is SGHRS and CDR2 is YFSETQ in the germline V gene.

The rearrangement uses TRBV25-1 and TRBJ1-6; TRBD1 might be the D (5 bases). CDR1 MGHDK and CDR2 SYGVNS come from the germline V gene. The CDR3 sequence is 15 residues long. V lost 1 base and J 9 bases, leaving 13 bases between the germline ends. CDR3 sequence reads: CASSESQGSSSPLHF. The CDR3 DNA is TGTGCCAGCAGTGAATCCCAGGGTTCTTCTTCACCCCTCCACTTT. Combining the CDR3 with reference TRBV25-1 and TRBJ1-6 gives the whole variable domain EADIYQTPRYLVIGTGKKITLECSQTMGHDKMYWYQQDPGMELHLIHYSYGVNSTEKGDLSSESTVSRIRTEHFPLTLESARPSHTSQYLCASSESQGSSSPLHFGNGTRLTVT.

This chain joins TRBV5-1 and TRBJ2-3; 7 bases line up with TRBD1. V shed 4 bases and J 3 bases; nucleotides not matched to a gene: 11. Germline V gene sequence: CDR1 SGHRS, CDR2 YFSETQ. The CDR3 has 16 residues. In DNA, the CDR3 is TGCGCCAGCAGCCCGAGGGACAGAGAGGGAACAGATACGCAGTATTTT. Protein sequence: CASSPRDREGTDTQYF.

The chain links TRBV7-9 to TRBJ2-7, with unresolved D. Germline values: CDR1 SEHNR, CDR2 FQNEAQ (reference sequence). This CDR3 has 14 amino acids. V lost 1 base and J lost 3, with 10 bases in between. For the CDR3, the DNA is TGTGCCAGCAGCTTAGTTCCAGGCCTCTACGAGCAGTACTTC. It encodes CASSLVPGLYEQYF. Full variable domain (rest looked up from reference TRBV7-9 and TRBJ2-7): DTGVSQNPRHKITKRGQNVTFRCDPISEHNRLYWYRQTLGQGPEFLTYFQNEAQLEKSRLLSDRFSAERPKGSFSTLEIQRTEQGDSAMYLCASSLVPGLYEQYFGPGTRLTVT.

The chain links TRBV7-6 to TRBJ2-7; 7 bases fit TRBD1. The CDR3 runs to 14 residues. J gave up 3 bases and V 4 bases, and 6 bases lay outside the gene matches. CDR1 and CDR2 from the germline V gene are SGHVS and FNYEAQ. The CDR3 DNA is TGTGCCAGCAGCTCCGGGACAGAAGGCTACGAGCAGTACTTC. This encodes CASSSGTEGYEQYF.

There are a few counts of this clone. The chain combines TRBV9 with TRBJ1-3; 11 nucleotides line up with TRBD1. Germline V gives CDR1 SGDLS, CDR2 YYNGEE. The CDR3 is made up of 18 amino acids. The ends lost 3 bases at V and 4 bases at J; junction bases unmatched: 12. CDR3 loop: CASSAGHRDRGFGNTIYF. The CDR3 coding sequence is TGTGCCAGCAGCGCCGGACACCGGGACAGGGGGTTCGGAAACACCATATATTTT.

V usage is TRBV12-5 and J usage is TRBJ1-2; D is undetermined. With 1 base removed from V and 4 bases from J, the gap between germline ends came to 7 bases. Per germline, CDR1 LGHNT and CDR2 FRNRAP. This CDR3 contains 13 residues. The CDR3 coding sequence is TGTGCTAGTGGTTTGGACAGAGTCTATGGCTACACCTTC. This translates into CASGLDRVYGYTF.

In regard to this clone: Other DNA sequences within the sample encode an identical CDR3. This chain connects TRBV2 to TRBJ1-6; 9 bases align to TRBD1. Trimming at V came to 6 bases and at J to 9 bases, leaving 3 bases not matched to a gene. Germline V CDR1 and CDR2: SNHLY, FYNNEI. The CDR3 sequence is 13 residues long. The CDR3 DNA sequence: TGTGCCAGCAGGGGACAGGGTCGTTCACCCCTCCACTTT. It is translated as CASRGQGRSPLHF.

The chain has TRBV7-8 and TRBJ1-1, with 7 bases matching TRBD1. Germline V CDR1 and CDR2: SGHVS, FQNEAQ. Trimming took 4 bases from V and 0 from J; bases not matched to a gene: 11. CDR3 length: 17 residues. CDR3 in amino acids: CASSYPPTGTMNTEAFF. The DNA for the CDR3 is TGTGCCAGCAGCTACCCCCCGACAGGGACCATGAACACTGAAGCTTTCTTT.

The chain joins TRBV2 to TRBJ1-6; D perhaps matches TRBD1 (5 bases). The CDR3 covers 13 residues. Germline loops: CDR1 SNHLY, CDR2 FYNNEI. The V end was cut by 9 bases, the J end by 7 bases, with 13 bases between. The CDR3 DNA follows: TGTGCCAGTCAGCAGGGTGAGAATTCACCCCTCCACTTT. It translates to CASQQGENSPLHF.

The rearrangement joins TRBV5-1 to TRBJ1-1, with TRBD1 matching 8 bases. CDR3 length: 14 amino acids. Germline trimming cut 6 bases from V and 2 bases from J; bases unmatched to any gene: 6. Germline V gene data show CDR1 as SGHRS and CDR2 as YFSETQ. As DNA, the CDR3 is TGCGCCAGCATTCAAGGACAGGGTAACACTGAAGCTTTCTTT. Translated: CASIQGQGNTEAFF.

V is TRBV24-1 and J is TRBJ1-5, with TRBD1 identical over 9 bases. Trimming cost V 10 bases and J 4 bases; bases outside gene matches: 13. In germline, CDR1 is KGHDR, CDR2 SFDVKD. The CDR3 is made up of 16 amino acids. The CDR3 sequence: CATASRGQGSNQPQHF. DNA of the CDR3: TGTGCCACGGCGAGTAGGGGACAGGGTAGTAATCAGCCCCAGCATTTT.

This chain links TRBV11-2 with TRBJ1-3; no firm D call. The CDR3 sequence is 16 residues long. The V and J ends lost 1 base and 0 bases respectively, with 10 bases between them. CDR1 is SGHAT and CDR2 is FQNNGV in the germline V gene. The DNA of the CDR3 is TGTGCCAGCAGCTTAGTCTCCGTTTTCTCTGGAAACACCATATATTTT. It translates to CASSLVSVFSGNTIYF.

The chain carries TRBV21-1 and TRBJ1-2; the table names TRBD1, a call not compared with the DNA. TRBV21-1 is deemed a pseudogene. The CDR3 consists of 16 residues. CDR3 in amino acids: CASSKVGQTREYGYTF. The CDR3 DNA is TGTGCCAGCAGCAAAGTTGGGCAGACACGCGAGTATGGCTACACCTTC.

CDR3 amino acids: CASGPIRQNYGYTF. The CDR3 nucleotides are TGCGCCAGCGGTCCAATAAGACAGAACTATGGCTACACCTTC. The rearrangement joins TRBV10-2 to TRBJ1-2, with D possibly being TRBD1 (5 bases). Germline V lookup: CDR1 WSHSY, CDR2 SAAADI. The V and J ends lost 8 bases and 2 bases respectively, with 15 bases between them. This CDR3 contains 14 residues.

The chain has TRBV5-1 and TRBJ1-6; TRBD1 agrees at 7 bases. CDR1 is SGHRS, CDR2 YFSETQ, per germline. The ends lost 2 bases at V and 7 bases at J; junction bases unmatched: 3. This CDR3 is built from 14 residues. Written as DNA, the CDR3 is TGCGCCAGCAGCTTAGGGGGCGCCAATTCACCCCTCCACTTT. This encodes CASSLGGANSPLHF.

The V gene is TRBV27, the J gene TRBJ2-3; 10 bases fit TRBD2. Per the germline V gene, CDR1 is MNHEY and CDR2 is SMNVEV (reference sequence). V dropped 1 base and J dropped 5; count of bases not matched to a gene: 6. The CDR3 consists of 16 residues. DNA of the CDR3: TGTGCCAGCAGTTTATTCGCTAGCGGGGGACGAGATACGCAGTATTTT. Amino acids: CASSLFASGGRDTQYF.

The gene calls are TRBV7-2 and TRBJ2-4, with TRBD2 identical over 8 bases. This CDR3 region has 15 residues. Germline V gene lookup returns CDR1 SGHTA and CDR2 FQGNSA. J gave up 6 bases and V 6 bases, and 10 bases lay outside the gene matches. CDR3 DNA sequence: TGTGCCAGCAGTTTCGGCGGGGGGATGGGAAACATTCAGTACTTC. It yields the protein CASSFGGGMGNIQYF.

This clone was found once. The V gene is TRBV7-8, the J gene TRBJ2-3; perhaps TRBD1 as D (6 bases). This CDR3 region has 15 residues. V gave up 8 bases and J gave up 2 bases, with 17 bases separating them. Germline lookup yields CDR1 SGHVS and CDR2 FQNEAQ. This chain's CDR3 is CASFQRGSPTDTQYF. DNA for the CDR3: TGTGCCAGCTTCCAGAGGGGGTCTCCCACAGATACGCAGTATTTT.